This T cell receptor beta chain is from a study of somatic mutations in cytotoxic T cells in rheumatoid arthritis. Overall study: Certain V beta antibody-stained T-cell populations, V beta1+ cells sequenced for TCRB among them, were flow-sorted to nearly 100% purity.

The study, taken as a whole, reports: Antigens targeted by the expanded CD8+ clones were unknown. The top CD8+ clone topped 20% of CD8+ cells in about an eighth of the roughly 65 patients. Healthy controls showed no age-related rise in CD8+ clonality, whereas rheumatoid arthritis patients did.

The germline V gene has CDR1 MDHEN and CDR2 SYDVKM. There are 14 residues in the CDR3. Trimming cost V 3 bases and J 4 bases; bases outside gene matches: 3. The method was immunoSEQ multiplex PCR; TCRdb's version includes in-frame clones alone and lacks a portion of them. Found here are some 6,700 clones, around 80% of them singletons; the top ten hold about 40%. Regarding this clone: Its antigen is as yet unknown.

The TCR was taken from a woman in her sixties in good health. The rearrangement links TRBV28 to TRBJ1-5; the match to TRBD1 covers 7 bases. Sequences were obtained from CD8+ T cells sorted from blood. CDR3 in amino acids: CASSLRDSNQPQHF. The CDR3 DNA is TGTGCCAGCAGTTTGAGGGACAGTAATCAGCCCCAGCATTTT.